The entry below gives a single TCR beta chain sequence along with its context. This sample is part of a study of control samples from healthy donors and cancer patients. Trimming pared 5 bases from V and 5 bases from J, leaving 12 bases between. Germline V gene data show CDR1 as SGHTA and CDR2 as FQGTGA. The CDR3 is 14 residues long. Clones were sequenced by immunoSEQ multiplex PCR, and TCRdb holds only the in-frame ones, with some missing. Of 400,000 to 500,000 clones in the sample, 90% were seen once. The V and J genes are TRBV7-3 and TRBJ2-2, with D unresolved. Specimen: PBMCs. This sequence was found in a middle-aged man with head and neck cancer. This CDR3 is CASSPDPTTGELFF. The CDR3 bases are TGTGCCAGCAGCCCGGACCCCACGACCGGGGAGCTGTTTTTT.